The 11 T cell receptor beta chains presented below share a single source sample, sequenced in a study of blood T cells in healthy people across ages. A sample-barcoded 5' primer and a J-beta primer mix were used in a second PCR of about 7 to 11 cycles. TCRdb called the 5' RACE reads again in MiXCR, with one record for every CDR3 protein. The sample holds over 550,000 distinct CDR3 sequences, 25% to 30% seen once. The specimen was blood. The receptors shown here come from an elderly woman in good health.

This sequence joins TRBV20-1 and TRBJ2-5; D perhaps matches TRBD1 (6 bases). With the DNA end fitting TRBJ2-7 better, the J assignment may be wrong. The V gene's germline CDR1 is DFQATT and CDR2 SNEGSKA (reference sequence). There are 13 residues in the CDR3. CDR3 in DNA: TGCAGTGCCCTCCGGACAGTTCGGTACGAGCAGTACTTC. It specifies CSALRTVRYEQYF.

At least ten counts were recorded for this clonotype. The V call is TRBV4-2, the J call TRBJ1-1, with 8 bases identical to TRBD1. CDR1 and CDR2 (germline): LGHNA, YNFKEQ. V shed 2 bases, J shed 4 bases, and the junction held 6 bases outside the gene matches. CDR3 length equals 15 residues. CDR3 protein: CASSQNTGGGTEAFF. The CDR3 nucleotides are TGTGCCAGCAGCCAAAATACAGGGGGGGGCACTGAAGCTTTCTTT.

This clonotype turned up a few times. The rearrangement joins TRBV9 to TRBJ2-1; TRBD2 matches at 14 bases. After removal of 0 bases from V and 10 bases from J, the junction contained 9 bases not matched to a gene. The CDR3 extends over 17 amino acids. Germline values: CDR1 SGDLS, CDR2 YYNGEE. The CDR3 nucleotides are TGTGCCAGCAGCGTAGTGGGGACTAGCGGGGGCCACGGGGAGCAGTTCTTC. Translating it yields CASSVVGTSGGHGEQFF. The whole variable domain, filled in from reference TRBV9 and TRBJ2-1, reads DSGVTQTPKHLITATGQRVTLRCSPRSGDLSVYWYQQSLDQGLQFLIQYYNGEERAKGNILERFSAQQFPDLHSELNLSSLELGDSALYFCASSVVGTSGGHGEQFFGPGTRLTVL.

This clonotype was observed many times. The J gene is TRBJ2-1, the V gene TRBV20-1; 13 bases are a match to TRBD2. Germline V gene lookup returns CDR1 DFQATT and CDR2 SNEGSKA (reference sequence). CDR3 length: 16 residues. V shed 6 bases, J shed 5 bases, and the junction held 10 bases outside the gene matches. The CDR3 region is CSAPTSGGGRDNEQFF. Written as DNA, the CDR3 is TGCAGTGCACCTACTAGCGGGGGGGGGAGGGACAATGAGCAGTTCTTC.

This clonotype was observed at least ten times. The rearrangement links TRBV29-1 to TRBJ2-1; D tentatively fits TRBD1 or TRBD2 (8 bases each). This CDR3 region has 15 residues. The germline V gene encodes CDR1 SQVTM and CDR2 ANQGSEA. V was pared by 6 bases and J by 8 bases, with 23 bases between. The CDR3 here is CSVRRQGAGGDEQFF. The DNA of the CDR3 is TGCAGCGTGAGGAGGCAGGGGGCGGGGGGCGATGAGCAGTTCTTC.

The chain combines TRBV10-3 with TRBJ2-1, with 7 positions matching TRBD2. CDR3 length equals 14 residues. J was trimmed by 8 bases and V by 0 bases; bases with no gene match: 4. Germline assignment: CDR1 ENHRY and CDR2 SYGVKD. CDR3 in DNA: TGTGCCATCAGTGAGTCTCGGGAGGAGGATGAGCAGTTCTTC. As protein: CAISESREEDEQFF.

This chain's CDR3 is CASSLNAGAKNIQYF. The CDR3 DNA follows: TGTGCCAGCAGCTTAAATGCCGGGGCCAAAAACATTCAGTACTTC. This chain joins TRBV7-2 and TRBJ2-4; unclear D gene. Trimming pared 2 bases from V and 1 base from J, leaving 9 bases between. The CDR3 has 15 residues. The germline V gene has CDR1 SGHTA and CDR2 FQGNSA.

This clonotype was counted only a few times. Just one base apart from a much larger clone, this may be a read error. V and J are TRBV5-1 and TRBJ2-1, with 9 bases identical to TRBD1. The J call is in doubt because the DNA end fits TRBJ2-7 better. CDR3 length equals 17 residues. Germline assignment: CDR1 SGHRS and CDR2 YFSETQ. CDR3 in DNA: TGCGCCAGCAGCTTGTCTCGAGGGACAGGGTCCTACAATGAGCAGTACTTC. This sequence encodes CASSLSRGTGSYNEQYF.

The gene calls are TRBV2 and TRBJ1-6; TRBD1 is a possible D gene (6 bases). Trimming stripped 4 bases from V and 7 bases from J, with 17 bases between. The CDR3 consists of 16 residues. Germline CDR1 and CDR2: SNHLY and FYNNEI. DNA of the CDR3: TGTGCCAGCAGTGGAAGGCCCGGGGGCAGCAATTCACCCCTCCACTTT. Translated, it gives CASSGRPGGSNSPLHF.

With regard to this clonotype: A much larger clone is a single base away; this may be a read error. The genes are TRBV7-9 and TRBJ2-7, with D unresolved. Germline V CDR1 and CDR2: SEHNR, FQNEAQ (reference sequence). There are 14 residues in the CDR3. Deletions cut 0 bases from V and 7 bases from J, with 13 bases between. This CDR3 is CASSLAGPPDEQYF. As DNA, the CDR3 is TGTGCCAGCAGCTTAGCCGGGCCCCCTGATGAGCAGTACTTC.

This chain links TRBV5-1 with TRBJ2-5, with 13 bases lining up with TRBD2. The CDR3 spans 16 residues. The germline CDR1 and CDR2 sequences are SGHRS and YFSETQ. With V trimmed by 4 bases and J by 4 bases, 7 bases remained unmatched. The CDR3 DNA follows: TGCGCCAGCAGCGCAGGACTAGCGGGAGCCATAGAGACCCAGTACTTC. It codes for CASSAGLAGAIETQYF.